The 12 T cell receptor beta chains reported below all come from one sample, sequenced in a study of healthy donors' naive CD4 and CD8 T cells. Starting from about 470 ng of total RNA, TCR libraries were made with linear amplification. From the reads, TCRdb called clonotypes with MiXCR, one entry per CDR3 protein. In the table there are 150,000 to 200,000 distinct CDR3 sequences, over 60% of which are singletons. Sequences were obtained from naive CD4+ and CD8+ T cells sorted from blood, pooled from several donors. The receptors were sampled from a pool of human donors in good health; the sample pools cells from several healthy donors.

The rearrangement links TRBV13 to TRBJ2-7; 7 bases are shared with TRBD1. V lost 5 bases to trimming and J lost 3 bases; unmatched junction nucleotides: 7. Germline V lookup: CDR1 PRHDT, CDR2 FYEKMQ (reference sequence). There are 14 residues in the CDR3. CDR3 residues: CASSPQGQRYEQYF. CDR3 in DNA: TGTGCCAGCAGCCCCCAGGGACAGCGCTACGAGCAGTACTTC.

The rearrangement uses TRBV29-1 and TRBJ2-3, with D uncertain. CDR1 SQVTM and CDR2 ANQGSEA come from the germline V gene. V was shortened by 1 base and J by 9 bases, with 14 bases between the two germline ends. The CDR3 has 13 residues. CDR3 sequence (DNA): TGCAGCGTTGAAGGACCCCTACGCCTCACGCAGTATTTT. Residues: CSVEGPLRLTQYF.

The chain has TRBV27 and TRBJ2-1, with a possible D match to TRBD1 (5 bases). Looked up from germline, CDR1 is MNHEY and CDR2 is SMNVEV (reference sequence). This CDR3 is built from 17 residues. Trimming took 3 bases from V and 3 from J, leaving 18 bases between them. Here the CDR3 reads CASSFLSTEMLYNEQFF. The DNA for the CDR3 is TGTGCCAGCAGTTTCCTCTCGACAGAAATGCTCTACAATGAGCAGTTCTTC.

This clonotype was detected only once. The chain joins TRBV20-1 to TRBJ1-5, with D possibly being TRBD1 (5 bases). Looked up from germline, CDR1 is DFQATT and CDR2 is SNEGSKA (reference sequence). With 3 bases removed from V and 1 base from J, the gap between germline ends came to 10 bases. The CDR3 sequence is 14 residues long. In nucleotides, the CDR3 is TGCAGTGCTAGCTTTCAGGGCAGCAATCAGCCCCAGCATTTT. This codes for CSASFQGSNQPQHF.

The chain combines TRBV30 with TRBJ1-5; a possible D gene is TRBD1 (6 bases). Germline CDR1 reads GTSNPN; CDR2 reads SVGIG (reference sequence). Trimming shortened V by 3 bases and J by 1 base, and 10 bases separated the two germline ends. The CDR3 sequence is 14 residues long. The CDR3 region is CAWRGTSSNQPQHF. CDR3 nucleotide sequence: TGTGCCTGGAGAGGGACATCGAGCAATCAGCCCCAGCATTTT.

The CDR3 loop reads CASSYSAPGLGYTF. The CDR3 nucleotides are TGTGCCAGCAGTTACTCGGCTCCGGGTTTGGGCTACACCTTC. V usage is TRBV6-2 or TRBV6-3 and J usage is TRBJ1-2; D is unresolved. This CDR3 is built from 14 residues. Trimming took off 0 bases at V and 8 bases at J, with 13 bases between the two ends. Germline CDR1 and CDR2: MNHEY and SVGEGT.

The chain couples TRBV5-6 to TRBJ2-7, with 7 bases fitting TRBD2. The CDR3 runs 18 residues. Unmatched junction bases numbered 15, after V lost 0 bases and J lost 3 bases. Germline loops: CDR1 SGHDT, CDR2 YYEEEE. The CDR3 region has the DNA TGTGCCAGCAGCTTGGCCACGGGAAGCGGGGCCCTCGGCTACGAGCAGTACTTC. Translating it yields CASSLATGSGALGYEQYF.

This clonotype was seen more than once but under ten times. An end of the junction differs from the germline gene, which may be a read error. This chain connects TRBV19 to TRBJ1-1, with D unclear. There are 12 residues in the CDR3. Per germline, CDR1 LNHDA and CDR2 SQIVND (reference sequence). CDR3 sequence reads: CASSVTRAEAFF. In DNA, the CDR3 is TGTGCCAGTAGTGTGACGCGGGCTGAGGCTTTCTTT.

This chain joins TRBV15 and TRBJ2-5, with 7 bases identical to TRBD1. J gave up 3 bases and V 7 bases, and 8 bases lay outside the gene matches. CDR3 size: 14 residues. CDR1 is LNHNV, CDR2 YYDKDF, per germline (reference sequence). This CDR3 reads CATNPGTAEETQYF. CDR3 in DNA: TGTGCCACCAACCCAGGGACAGCAGAAGAGACCCAGTACTTC.

The rearrangement links TRBV29-1 to TRBJ2-1; 7 positions agree with TRBD2. V lost 1 base and J lost 0; bases outside the gene matches: 9. The CDR3 has 17 amino acids. The germline V gene has CDR1 SQVTM and CDR2 ANQGSEA. This CDR3 is CSVEGGVLAFSYNEQFF. The CDR3, as DNA: TGCAGCGTTGAAGGGGGAGTACTAGCGTTCTCCTACAATGAGCAGTTCTTC.

V usage is TRBV30 and J usage is TRBJ2-7; D call uncertain. This CDR3 contains 11 residues. V was shortened by 1 base and J by 7 bases, with 8 bases between the two germline ends. The germline V gene has CDR1 GTSNPN and CDR2 SVGIG (reference sequence). DNA of the CDR3: TGTGCCTGGAGTGCCGGTCTGGAGCAGTACTTC. Translation: CAWSAGLEQYF.

This clonotype was picked up one time. CDR3 sequence: CASSRNLDGYNEQFF. CDR3 sequence (DNA): TGTGCCAGCAGCCGTAATTTGGACGGTTACAATGAGCAGTTCTTC. The V gene is TRBV11-1, the J gene TRBJ2-1; no reliable D call. V shed 5 bases and J shed 4 bases, with 15 bases lying between them. From germline, CDR1 is SGHAT and CDR2 FQDESV (reference sequence). CDR3 length: 15 residues.